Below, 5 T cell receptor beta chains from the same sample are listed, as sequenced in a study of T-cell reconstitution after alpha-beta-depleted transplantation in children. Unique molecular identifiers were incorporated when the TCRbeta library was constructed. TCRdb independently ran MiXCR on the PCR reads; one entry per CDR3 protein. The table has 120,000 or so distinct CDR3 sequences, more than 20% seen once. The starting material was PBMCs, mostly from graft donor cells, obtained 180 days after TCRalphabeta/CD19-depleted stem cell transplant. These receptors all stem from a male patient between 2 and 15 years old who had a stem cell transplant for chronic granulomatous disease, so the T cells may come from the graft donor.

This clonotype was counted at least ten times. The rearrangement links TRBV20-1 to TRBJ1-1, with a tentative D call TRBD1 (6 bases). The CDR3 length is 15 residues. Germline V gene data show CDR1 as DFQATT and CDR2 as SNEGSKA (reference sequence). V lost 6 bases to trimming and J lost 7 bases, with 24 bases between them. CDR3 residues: CSAATDSRQAHEAFF. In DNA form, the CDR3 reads TGCAGTGCGGCAACAGACTCCAGACAGGCACATGAAGCTTTCTTT.

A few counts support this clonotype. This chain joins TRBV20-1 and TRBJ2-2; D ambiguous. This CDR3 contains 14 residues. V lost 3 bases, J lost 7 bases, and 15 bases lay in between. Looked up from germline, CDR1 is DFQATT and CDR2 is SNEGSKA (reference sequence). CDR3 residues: CSASLLGRIGELFF. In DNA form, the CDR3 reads TGCAGTGCTAGCCTTCTAGGGCGAATCGGGGAGCTGTTTTTT.

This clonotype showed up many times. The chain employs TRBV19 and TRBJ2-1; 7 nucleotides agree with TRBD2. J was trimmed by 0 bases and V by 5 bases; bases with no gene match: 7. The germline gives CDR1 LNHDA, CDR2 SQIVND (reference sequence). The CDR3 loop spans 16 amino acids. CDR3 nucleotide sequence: TGTGCCAGTAGTCTTCCAGCGGGGTCCTCCTACAATGAGCAGTTCTTC. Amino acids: CASSLPAGSSYNEQFF.

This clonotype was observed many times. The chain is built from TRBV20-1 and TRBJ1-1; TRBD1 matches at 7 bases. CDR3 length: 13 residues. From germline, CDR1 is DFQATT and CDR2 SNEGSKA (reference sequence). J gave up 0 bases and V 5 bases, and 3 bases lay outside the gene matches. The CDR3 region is CSAQGVLNTEAFF. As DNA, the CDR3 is TGCAGTGCTCAGGGGGTTTTGAACACTGAAGCTTTCTTT.

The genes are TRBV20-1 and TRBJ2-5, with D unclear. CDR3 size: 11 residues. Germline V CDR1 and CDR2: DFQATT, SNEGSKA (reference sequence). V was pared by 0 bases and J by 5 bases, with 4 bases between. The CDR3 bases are TGCAGTGCTAGAGATTGGGAGACCCAGTACTTC. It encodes CSARDWETQYF.